The sequence of this TCR beta chain was determined in a study of graft-versus-host responses after intestinal transplantation. The study, taken as a whole, reports: Individuals who had graft-donor T cell macrochimerism had allografts that showed high graft-versus-host to host-versus-graft clonal ratios. Recipient-marrow GvH clones were detected, some having first appeared in ileum or blood.

A note on this clone: Its antigen remains unknown.

The CDR3 totals 16 residues. Between the trimmed V and J ends, which lost 4 bases and 0 bases, there was a span of 16 bases. Germline V gives CDR1 GTSNPN, CDR2 SVGIG (reference sequence). Clones were read by immunoSEQ multiplex PCR, and TCRdb kept only the in-frame ones, dropping some. Of tens of thousands of clones in the sample, roughly 91% were seen once. The chain employs TRBV30 and TRBJ1-3; tentative D call: TRBD1 (5 bases). This clonotype was obtained from a human donor who received an intestinal transplant. The input for sequencing was unstimulated CD4+ T cells sorted from spleen or lymph node cells, taken before intestinal transplant. CDR3 loop: CAWTKGTGLSGNTIYF. The CDR3 DNA sequence: TGTGCCTGGACTAAAGGGACGGGACTCTCTGGAAACACCATATATTTT.